Below, 15 T cell receptor beta chains from the same sample are listed, as sequenced in a study of glioma-infiltrating T cells after dendritic cell vaccination. The assay was immunoSEQ multiplex PCR, and TCRdb's table has in-frame clones only and misses some. This table holds under 35,000 clones, more than 85% found once. The sequencing here drew on blood, taken before dendritic cell vaccination. These receptor sequences come from a human donor with glioblastoma.

The chain combines TRBV14 with TRBJ2-7; TRBD1 matches 9 bases. The CDR3 covers 14 residues. J was trimmed by 4 bases and V by 3 bases; bases with no gene match: 4. Per germline, CDR1 SGHDN and CDR2 FVKESK. CDR3 nucleotide sequence: TGTGCCAGCAGCCACTGGACAGGGGCTTACGAGCAGTACTTC. Translated, it gives CASSHWTGAYEQYF.

In its sample, this clone was seen a few times. V is TRBV12-5 and J is TRBJ1-1; 7 bases align to TRBD1. CDR1 and CDR2 from the germline V gene are LGHNT and FRNRAP. This CDR3 spans 15 amino acids. With V trimmed by 5 bases and J by 11 bases, 17 bases remained unmatched. CDR3 in DNA: TGTGCTAGTGGTGAACCGGGACAGCTCCTTGGGGGGGCTTTCTTT. Translated, it gives CASGEPGQLLGGAFF.

The chain has TRBV7-2 and TRBJ2-7, with D tentatively TRBD2 (5 bases). This CDR3 is 16 amino acids long. CDR1 SGHTA and CDR2 FQGNSA come from the germline V gene. V was pared by 1 base and J by 3 bases, with 16 bases between. CDR3 region: CASSLVNVRGLYEQYF. The CDR3 nucleotides are TGTGCCAGCAGCTTAGTGAACGTTAGAGGGCTCTACGAGCAGTACTTC.

This clone has only a few counts. V is TRBV6-6 and J is TRBJ2-7; maybe TRBD1 (5 bases). Trimming shortened V by 2 bases and J by 5 bases, and 13 bases separated the two germline ends. Germline V gene data show CDR1 as MNHNY and CDR2 as SVGAGI (reference sequence). The CDR3 is 14 residues long. CDR3 in DNA: TGTGCCAGCAGTTACAACCGCCAGGACAACGAGCAGTACTTC. It specifies CASSYNRQDNEQYF.

The chain couples TRBV5-1 to TRBJ1-1; 8 positions agree with TRBD1. The CDR3 runs to 15 residues. Losses at the gene ends were 0 bases for V and 5 bases for J; bases not matched to a gene: 6. CDR1 and CDR2 (germline): SGHRS, YFSETQ. CDR3 nucleotides: TGCGCCAGCAGCTTGGGGGGACAGGTAGTTACTGAAGCTTTCTTT. It codes for CASSLGGQVVTEAFF.

The rearrangement uses TRBV19 and TRBJ1-2; perhaps TRBD1 as D (6 bases). Germline assignment: CDR1 LNHDA and CDR2 SQIVND (reference sequence). Between the trimmed V and J ends, which lost 7 bases and 5 bases, there was a span of 29 bases. This CDR3 region has 18 residues. CDR3 in amino acids: CASTPNRSRGARFYGYTF. The CDR3 DNA reads TGTGCCAGTACCCCAAATCGGTCCCGGGGGGCTAGGTTTTATGGCTACACCTTC.

The chain is built from TRBV6-5 and TRBJ1-1; perhaps TRBD1 as D (5 bases). Germline V gene lookup returns CDR1 MNHEY and CDR2 SVGAGI. The CDR3 loop spans 14 amino acids. V shed 0 bases and J shed 3 bases, with 8 bases lying between them. The CDR3, as DNA: TGTGCCAGCAGTTACTCAGGGGCCCACACTGAAGCTTTCTTT. It yields the protein CASSYSGAHTEAFF.

This clone has just a few counts. The gene calls are TRBV12-5 and TRBJ2-1, with D unclear. Trimming pared 1 base from V and 0 bases from J, leaving 7 bases between. Germline loops: CDR1 LGHNT, CDR2 FRNRAP. CDR3 length: 15 amino acids. The CDR3 reads CASGLAGSSYNEQFF. CDR3 in DNA: TGTGCTAGTGGTTTGGCAGGAAGCTCCTACAATGAGCAGTTCTTC.

This clone appeared a single time. The chain employs TRBV14 and TRBJ1-2, with a weak D call TRBD1 (6 bases). The V end lost 2 bases, the J end lost 8 bases, and 15 bases lay between the germline ends. This CDR3 spans 14 amino acids. Germline-derived CDR1 and CDR2 are SGHDN and FVKESK. The CDR3 is CASSQTGSLGGYTF. For the CDR3, the DNA is TGTGCCAGCAGCCAAACAGGGAGTTTGGGGGGCTACACCTTC.

The V gene is TRBV4-1, the J gene TRBJ1-2; TRBD1 is a possible D gene (6 bases). Germline V CDR1 and CDR2: MGHRA, YSYEKL. This CDR3 comprises 13 residues. Trimming cost V 0 bases and J 9 bases, with 11 bases left between them. This CDR3 is CASSQERQASYTF. In nucleotides, the CDR3 is TGCGCCAGCAGCCAAGAGAGACAGGCGAGCTACACCTTC.

This clone came up a few times. This sequence joins TRBV7-2 and TRBJ1-6; D is undetermined. The germline V gene encodes CDR1 SGHTA and CDR2 FQGNSA. This CDR3 is built from 15 residues. The V end lost 3 bases, the J end lost 6 bases, and 12 bases lay between the germline ends. The DNA of the CDR3 is TGTGCCAGCAGCTTCGACACGACCGTTAATTCACCCCTCCACTTT. This encodes CASSFDTTVNSPLHF.

The V call is TRBV15, the J call TRBJ1-1; D possibly corresponds to TRBD1 (6 bases). This CDR3 comprises 15 residues. V lost 7 bases to trimming and J lost 5 bases, with 20 bases between them. The germline CDR1 and CDR2 sequences are LNHNV and YYDKDF (reference sequence). CDR3 coding DNA: TGTGCCACCAAGGGGACACACAGAATAGATACTGAAGCTTTCTTT. This codes for CATKGTHRIDTEAFF.

Worth noting for this clone: The junction departs from germline at one end; a sequencing error may be responsible. The chain couples TRBV6-5 to TRBJ2-1; TRBD1 agrees at 9 bases. Germline V gene data show CDR1 as MNHEY and CDR2 as SVGAGI. CDR3 size: 12 residues. CDR3 in DNA: TGTGCCAGCAGTTATAGGAACAGGGGGCTGATCTTC. Translating it yields CASSYRNRGLIF.

Points on this clone: The same CDR3 is also encoded by other DNA sequences in this sample. V and J are TRBV6-4 and TRBJ2-2; D perhaps matches TRBD2 (6 bases). The V gene's germline CDR1 is MRHNA and CDR2 SNTAGT. V was shortened by 6 bases and J by 8 bases, with 13 bases between the two germline ends. The CDR3 has 13 residues. The CDR3 region is CASSRDWAGELFF. DNA of the CDR3: TGTGCCAGCAGCAGGGACTGGGCGGGGGAGCTGTTTTTT.

This rearrangement joins TRBV28 to TRBJ2-7; 10 positions match TRBD2. CDR3 size: 14 residues. With V trimmed by 6 bases and J by 2 bases, 4 bases remained unmatched. CDR1 is MDHEN, CDR2 SYDVKM, per germline. This CDR3 is CASRERGGAYEQYF. CDR3 nucleotide sequence: TGTGCCAGCAGGGAGCGGGGGGGGGCCTACGAGCAGTACTTC.